The TCR beta chain described here comes from a study of human T cells and chemical hapten exposure. Study-level findings and limits: With regard to DPC sensitization, TCRs above 1 in 1000 frequency did not change.

The time point denotes: patch test 1, 2 weeks after DPC sensitization. Treatment described: therapeutic diphenylcyclopropenone sensitization with weekly scalp DPC. Blood draws preceded each patch test application. Alopecia patients, 18 to 70 years old and DPC-suitable, served as donors. In its sample, this clonotype was seen many times. Its antigen is undetermined. TCRdb fed the RACE reads into MiXCR, producing one record per CDR3 protein. The sample holds approximately 77,000 distinct CDR3 sequences, 7% to 8% seen once. Germline lookup yields CDR1 SGHAT and CDR2 FQNNGV. The CDR3 covers 17 residues. V lost 1 base and J 8 bases, leaving 21 bases between the germline ends.

The V call is TRBV11-2, the J call TRBJ2-1; possibly TRBD1 or TRBD2 for D (5 bases each). The sample here was whole blood, taken in connection with sensitization to the hapten diphenylcyclopropenone (DPC). This TCR came from a young woman with alopecia areata. Some clones in this sample may be carry-over from other donors' samples. The CDR3 protein is CASSLGWHGPGLYEQFF. The DNA of the CDR3 is TGTGCCAGCAGCTTAGGGTGGCACGGTCCGGGGCTCTATGAGCAGTTCTTC.